What follows are 3 T cell receptor beta chains derived from one specimen sequenced in a study of blood T cell repertoires in COVID-19. Libraries were prepared by immunoSEQ multiplex PCR; TCRdb keeps only in-frame clonotypes and omits some of them. The table includes tens of thousands of clones, less than 80% detected once. What was sequenced was peripheral blood. All receptors come from a human donor in a cohort sampled during active COVID-19.

Turning to this clone: An end of the junction does not agree with germline; a read error may underlie this. This chain connects TRBV4-2 to TRBJ2-1; 12 bases line up with TRBD2. CDR1 is LGHNA and CDR2 is YNFKEQ in the germline V gene. This CDR3 spans 17 amino acids. The CDR3 protein is CAGSQAPTSGSRNEQFF. Written as DNA, the CDR3 is TGTGCCGGCAGCCAAGCCCCGACTAGCGGGAGTAGAAATGAGCAGTTCTTC.

The V and J genes are TRBV11-2 and TRBJ1-2; 8 positions agree with TRBD1. V lost 3 bases to trimming and J lost 6 bases; unmatched junction nucleotides: 6. CDR1 SGHAT and CDR2 FQNNGV come from the germline V gene. CDR3 length equals 14 residues. The CDR3 sequence: CASSLPGQAHGYTF. As DNA, the CDR3 is TGTGCCAGCAGCTTGCCGGGACAGGCCCATGGCTACACCTTC.

CDR3 in amino acids: CASRGGTSGSSEQFF. In DNA form, the CDR3 reads TGTGCCAGCAGGGGAGGGACTAGCGGGAGCTCTGAGCAGTTCTTC. The rearrangement uses TRBV2 and TRBJ2-1, with 14 bases fitting TRBD2. The CDR3 has 15 amino acids. In germline, CDR1 is SNHLY, CDR2 FYNNEI. V shed 6 bases and J 9 bases; nucleotides not matched to a gene: 7.